A selection of T cell receptor beta chains follows, all from one sample in a study of blood T cell repertoires in COVID-19. Measured with immunoSEQ multiplex PCR; TCRdb has only the in-frame clones, and not every one. This sample yields approximately 280,000 clones, of which approximately 89% are seen a single time; roughly 1.9% belongs to the top ten. Sequencing input: PBMCs or T cells enriched from blood (not recorded which). Source of these receptors: a woman aged 60-70 years who had recovered from COVID-19. Both conserved end residues are part of each CDR3. A D gene is named only where the DNA matches it firmly. A clone size is listed for some rows: how often the clone was seen (once, few, many), or a class if it is expanded.

j_gene	d_gene	abundance	v_gene	CDR3nt	CDR3aa
TRBJ1-5	TRBD1	few	TRBV5-6	TGTGCCAGCAGCTCAACGGACAGGGTTCAGCCCCAGCATTTT	CASSSTDRVQPQHF
TRBJ1-1	.	.	TRBV18	TGTGCCAGCAACCCGCGGGGGTTGAACACTGAAGCTTTCTTT	CASNPRGLNTEAFF
TRBJ2-5	TRBD1	.	TRBV5-6	TGTGCCAGCAGCTCTTCCGGGACAGGGGGTGAGACCCAGTACTTC	CASSSSGTGGETQYF
TRBJ1-5	.	.	TRBV5-1	TGCGCCAGCAGCTTGATTGGGGGCACTCAGCCCCAGCATTTT	CASSLIGGTQPQHF
TRBJ2-1	TRBD2	.	TRBV5-1	TGCGCCAGCAGCTCGCGATGGACTAGCGGGAGAAATGAGCAGTTCTTC	CASSSRWTSGRNEQFF
TRBJ1-2	TRBD1	.	TRBV3-1/TRBV3-2	TGTGCCAGCAGCCCCGGACAGGCTAACTATGGCTACACCTTC	CASSPGQANYGYTF
TRBJ1-4	.	many	TRBV2	TGTGCCAGCAGTGAAGCGAGGCGGAATAATGAAAAACTGTTTTTT	CASSEARRNNEKLFF
TRBJ1-4	.	.	TRBV12-5	TGTGCTAGTGGTTTGGGACAGTTTAGTACGAGGATCGCTAATGAAAAACTGTTTTTT	CASGLGQFSTRIANEKLFF
TRBJ2-7	TRBD1	.	TRBV11-3	TGTGCCAGCAGCCCACAGGGGATCGAGCAGTACTTC	CASSPQGIEQYF
TRBJ1-1	.	.	TRBV5-4	TGTGCCAGCAGCCTCACAGGGTTAGGTGAAGCTTTCTTT	CASSLTGLGEAFF
TRBJ1-3	TRBD1	.	TRBV9	TGTGCCAGCACCCCCGGACAGGGGAACACCATATATTTT	CASTPGQGNTIYF
TRBJ1-1	.	.	TRBV6-5	TGTGCCAGCATTACAACAGGGCTGTCCACTGAAGCTTTCTTT	CASITTGLSTEAFF
TRBJ2-3	.	.	TRBV5-1	TGCGCCCGTGGGAGGGGGGAAGGAACAGATACGCAGTATTTT	CARGRGEGTDTQYF
TRBJ2-5	TRBD2	.	TRBV5-1	TGCGCCAGCAGCCCGGGGACTAGCGGGAGAGCTGCCTCGCTGGAGACCCAGTACTTC	CASSPGTSGRAASLETQYF
TRBJ1-1	.	.	TRBV6-5	TGTGCCAGCAGTAAAAACAGACTGAACACTGAAGCTTTCTTT	CASSKNRLNTEAFF
TRBJ1-4	TRBD1	few	TRBV6-5	TGTGCCAGCAGTTATCGACAGGGAGTAAGGGAAAAACTGTTTTTT	CASSYRQGVREKLFF
TRBJ2-3	.	.	TRBV27	TGTGCCAGCAGGCCCGGGACTGACACAGATACGCAGTATTTT	CASRPGTDTDTQYF
TRBJ1-6	.	.	TRBV3-1/TRBV3-2	TGTGCCAGCAGCCAAGGCTTACTATCACCCCTCCACTTT	CASSQGLLSPLHF
TRBJ1-1	TRBD1	.	TRBV4-1	TGCGCCAGCAGCCAAGGGCCCGGGACAGTGAACACTGAAGCTTTCTTT	CASSQGPGTVNTEAFF
TRBJ1-4	.	.	TRBV28	TGTGCCAGCAGTAAGACTGCCAGGGGAAAACTGTTTTTT	CASSKTARGKLFF
TRBJ1-5	.	.	TRBV30	TGTGCCTGGAGTGTGTCCATTCCCAATCAGCCCCAGCATTTT	CAWSVSIPNQPQHF
TRBJ1-2	.	.	TRBV4-1	TGCGCCAGCAGCCAAGATGGGAGAGGGCCTGGCTACACCTTC	CASSQDGRGPGYTF
TRBJ2-1	TRBD2	.	TRBV6-5	TGTGCCAGCAGTCGAGCGGGAGCGGGGAATGAGCAGTTCTTC	CASSRAGAGNEQFF
TRBJ2-7	.	.	TRBV5-1	TGCGCCAGCAGCAGGCAGGCCAAAACTTACGAGCAGTACTTC	CASSRQAKTYEQYF
TRBJ2-5	.	.	TRBV28	TGTGCCAGCAAAGAGGGTCTCGTTAAAGAGACCCAGTACTTC	CASKEGLVKETQYF
TRBJ2-5	.	.	TRBV5-1	TGCGCCAGCAGCTTGGCCCAGTCTGTTGGGGGGCAAGAGACCCAGTACTTC	CASSLAQSVGGQETQYF
TRBJ1-4	TRBD1	few	TRBV4-1	TGCGCCAGCAGCCAAACAGGGGGCTCTGATGAAAAACTGTTTTTT	CASSQTGGSDEKLFF
TRBJ2-2	.	once	TRBV23-1	TGCGCCAGCAGTCAATCCGGGGCAGGGGATATGGCTTCGAATCTTAACACCGGGGAGCTGTTTTTT	CASSQSGAGDMASNLNTGELFF
TRBJ1-1	TRBD1	.	TRBV14	TGTGCCAGCAGCCTCGGCGGGACAGTAGAAGCTTTCTTT	CASSLGGTVEAFF
TRBJ1-2	TRBD1	.	TRBV10-1	TGCGCCAGCAGTGATGGACAGGGTGAAGGCTACACCTTC	CASSDGQGEGYTF
TRBJ2-2	TRBD1	once	TRBV6-1	TGTGCCAGCAGTGAACATCCCCAACGGACAGGGGAATTT	CASSEHPQRTGEF
TRBJ2-5	.	.	TRBV2	TGTGCCAGCAGTGAACGTGGCCACCAAGAGACCCAGTACTTC	CASSERGHQETQYF
TRBJ2-2	.	.	TRBV10-3	TGTGCCACTCTTGCGGGGACTGGGACCGGCACCGGGGAGCTGTTTTTT	CATLAGTGTGTGELFF
TRBJ2-7	TRBD1	.	TRBV28	TGTGCCAGCAGTTTACAGGGGGCGCGCTACGAGCAGTACTTC	CASSLQGARYEQYF
TRBJ2-5	.	.	TRBV7-6	TGTGCCAGCAGCTTATATCAAGAGACCCAGTACTTC	CASSLYQETQYF
TRBJ2-7	.	.	TRBV13	TGTGCCATCAGCTTAGGCATTAACAGGGGGGGTCAGACCCCTAGCTCCTACGAGCAGTACTTC	CAISLGINRGGQTPSSYEQYF
TRBJ2-5	TRBD2	.	TRBV5-1	TGCGCCAGCAGCGGCCTAGCGGGGGGTTCGGAGACCCAGTACTTC	CASSGLAGGSETQYF
TRBJ2-1	.	.	TRBV6-5	TGTGCCAGCAGTTACTCTGTTCCCGTCTACAATGAGCAGTTCTTC	CASSYSVPVYNEQFF
TRBJ2-3	.	.	TRBV5-1	TGCGCCAGCAGCTTGGGGCGAGCGGGCTCAACAGATACGCAGTATTTT	CASSLGRAGSTDTQYF
TRBJ2-1	TRBD2	once	TRBV28	TGTGCCAGCAGTTCCCCTAGCGGGAGAACGGGCAATGAGCAGTTCTTC	CASSSPSGRTGNEQFF
TRBJ1-2	TRBD1	.	TRBV7-3	TGTGCCAGCAACCCACCCAGGACAGGGCGCATCTATGGCTACACCTTC	CASNPPRTGRIYGYTF
TRBJ1-2	TRBD1	.	TRBV6-5	TGTGCCAGCAGTTACTCGCAGGGGGTTAGCGTCGGGGGCTACACCTTC	CASSYSQGVSVGGYTF
TRBJ2-1	TRBD2	.	TRBV5-1	TGCGCCAGCAGCCCCGCGGGGACTAGCGGGTGGGTCAATGAGCAGTTCTTC	CASSPAGTSGWVNEQFF
TRBJ2-3	.	.	TRBV7-7	TGTGCTAGCAGCTCACCGGAGGTCCAGACAGATACGCAGTATTTT	CASSSPEVQTDTQYF
TRBJ1-4	.	.	TRBV12-5	TGTGCTAGTGGCTTCCCAGGTGCAACTAATGAAAAACTGTTTTTT	CASGFPGATNEKLFF
TRBJ2-2	.	.	TRBV2	TGTGCCAGCAGTGGACCAGGGGTAGCCGGGGAGCTGTTTTTT	CASSGPGVAGELFF
TRBJ2-3	TRBD2	few	TRBV30	TGTGCCTGGAGTGACAGCGGGGGGGCAGATACGCAGTATTTT	CAWSDSGGADTQYF
TRBJ1-6	TRBD1	few	TRBV9	TGTGCCAGCAGCACGACAGGGTTCAATTCACCCCTCCACTTT	CASSTTGFNSPLHF
TRBJ1-6	.	.	TRBV10-1	TGCGCCAGCATACCCTGCACCGCAAGCCGTAGGGCAATGAGGGAATCACCCCTCCACTTT	CASIPCTASRRAMRESPLHF
TRBJ1-6	TRBD1	.	TRBV3-1/TRBV3-2	TGTGCCAGCAGCCCCGGGACAGGGGGTTCACCCCTCCACTTT	CASSPGTGGSPLHF
TRBJ1-2	.	once	TRBV2	TGTGCCAGCCAGACGGGGGCTAACTATGGCTACACCTTC	CASQTGANYGYTF
TRBJ2-7	TRBD2	.	TRBV28	TGTGCCAGCAGTCTGCCCTCTAGCGGGAGATACGAGCAGTACTTC	CASSLPSSGRYEQYF
TRBJ1-2	.	.	TRBV27	TGTGCCAGCAGTTTATCCAGGGGCCCCAACAACTATGGCTACACCTTC	CASSLSRGPNNYGYTF
TRBJ1-1	.	.	TRBV19	TGTGCCAGTAGTATAGATCTATGGCGGGCGGGCACTGAAGCTTTCTTT	CASSIDLWRAGTEAFF
TRBJ2-5	TRBD2	.	TRBV4-1	TGCGCCAGCAGCCATGGGACTAGCGGGAGGAGAGAGACCCAGTACTTC	CASSHGTSGRRETQYF
TRBJ1-1	TRBD1	.	TRBV29-1	TGCAGCGTGGGACGGACAGGGGGTATCACTGAAGCTTTCTTT	CSVGRTGGITEAFF